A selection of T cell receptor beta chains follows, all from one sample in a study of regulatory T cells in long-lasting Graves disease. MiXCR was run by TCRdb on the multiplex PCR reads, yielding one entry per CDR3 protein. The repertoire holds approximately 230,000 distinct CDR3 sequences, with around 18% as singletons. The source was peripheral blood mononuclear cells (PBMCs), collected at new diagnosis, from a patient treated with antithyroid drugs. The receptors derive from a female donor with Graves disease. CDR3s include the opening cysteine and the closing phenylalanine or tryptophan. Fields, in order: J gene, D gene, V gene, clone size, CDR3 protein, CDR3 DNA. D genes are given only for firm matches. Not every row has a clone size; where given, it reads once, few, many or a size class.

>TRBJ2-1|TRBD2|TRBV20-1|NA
CSARIAGTYNEQFF
TGCAGTGCGAGAATAGCGGGGACCTACAATGAGCAGTTCTTC
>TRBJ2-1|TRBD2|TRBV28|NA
CASSLGTSGRFGNEQFF
TGTGCCAGCAGTCTCGGGACTAGCGGGAGGTTTGGGAATGAGCAGTTCTTC
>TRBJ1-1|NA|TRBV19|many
CASSESNSNTEAFF
TGTGCCAGTAGTGAGTCTAATTCGAACACTGAAGCTTTCTTT
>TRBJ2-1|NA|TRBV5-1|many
CASSPGGSGNEQFF
TGCGCCAGCAGCCCCGGGGGTAGCGGCAATGAGCAGTTCTTC
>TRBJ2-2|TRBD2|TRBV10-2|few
CASNPSPSGSGELFF
TGCGCCAGCAACCCCTCCCCTAGCGGGAGTGGGGAGCTGTTTTTT
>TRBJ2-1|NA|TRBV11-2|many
CASSLNSGNEQFF
TGTGCCAGCAGCTTAAACAGCGGGAATGAGCAGTTCTTC
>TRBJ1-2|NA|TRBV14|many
CASSQDSFYGYTF
TGTGCCAGCAGCCAAGATTCCTTCTATGGCTACACCTTC
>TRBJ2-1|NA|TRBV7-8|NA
CASSGGRGELDNEQFF
TGTGCCAGCAGCGGAGGAAGGGGGGAGCTAGACAATGAGCAGTTCTTC
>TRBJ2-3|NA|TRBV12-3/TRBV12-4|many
CASTARILTGPGTDTQYF
TGTGCCAGCACGGCACGCATCCTAACGGGACCCGGGACAGATACGCAGTATTTT
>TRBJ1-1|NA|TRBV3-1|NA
CASSQDGSTEAFF
TGTGCCAGCAGCCAAGATGGAAGCACTGAAGCTTTCTTT
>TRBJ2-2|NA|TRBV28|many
CASTPRLTGELFF
TGTGCCAGCACTCCGAGGCTCACCGGGGAGCTGTTTTTT
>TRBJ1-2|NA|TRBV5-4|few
CASSLALGGGGGYTF
TGTGCCAGCAGCTTGGCCCTCGGGGGGGGAGGCGGCTACACCTTC
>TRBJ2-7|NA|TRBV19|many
CASSIGLQYEQYF
TGTGCCAGTAGTATCGGACTTCAGTACGAGCAGTACTTC
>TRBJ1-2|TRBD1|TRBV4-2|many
CASSQRDRGHYGYTF
TGTGCCAGCAGCCAGCGGGACAGGGGACACTATGGCTACACCTTC
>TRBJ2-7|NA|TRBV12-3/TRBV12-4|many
CASSLAVNGEQYF
TGTGCCAGCAGTTTGGCGGTGAATGGCGAGCAGTACTTC
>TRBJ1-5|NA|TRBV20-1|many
CSAGGESNQPQHF
TGCAGTGCTGGGGGGGAAAGCAATCAGCCCCAGCATTTT